This T cell receptor (beta chain) was obtained from a study of shared clonotypes between healthy human individuals. Study outcomes and limitations: Naive subsets generally exceeded memory subsets in estimated richness. It was only blood that was sampled, and tissue repertoires likely differ.

Naive CD8 isolation took CD45RO-negative cells positively selected for CCR7 and excluded terminally differentiated effector memory CD45RA+ cells. The CDR3 is 14 residues long. The V gene's germline CDR1 is SEHNR and CDR2 FQNEAQ (reference sequence). Trimming pared 5 bases from V and 4 bases from J, leaving 14 bases between. The table came from immunoSEQ multiplex PCR; TCRdb's copy has only in-frame clones and leaves some out. Counted here are some 2,100,000 clones, about 93% occurring once; the ten biggest clones make up 1.5% to 2%. With regard to this clone: The antigen remains unidentified.

This receptor was taken from a man in his late teens or twenties in good health. Some clones in this sample may be carry-over from other donors' samples. This sequence joins TRBV7-9 and TRBJ1-1; D uncertain. The material sequenced was naive CD8+ T cells from PBMCs. The CDR3 sequence is CASSPLTGSTEAFF. The CDR3 DNA follows: TGTGCCAGCAGCCCCCTTACGGGTTCCACTGAAGCTTTCTTT.